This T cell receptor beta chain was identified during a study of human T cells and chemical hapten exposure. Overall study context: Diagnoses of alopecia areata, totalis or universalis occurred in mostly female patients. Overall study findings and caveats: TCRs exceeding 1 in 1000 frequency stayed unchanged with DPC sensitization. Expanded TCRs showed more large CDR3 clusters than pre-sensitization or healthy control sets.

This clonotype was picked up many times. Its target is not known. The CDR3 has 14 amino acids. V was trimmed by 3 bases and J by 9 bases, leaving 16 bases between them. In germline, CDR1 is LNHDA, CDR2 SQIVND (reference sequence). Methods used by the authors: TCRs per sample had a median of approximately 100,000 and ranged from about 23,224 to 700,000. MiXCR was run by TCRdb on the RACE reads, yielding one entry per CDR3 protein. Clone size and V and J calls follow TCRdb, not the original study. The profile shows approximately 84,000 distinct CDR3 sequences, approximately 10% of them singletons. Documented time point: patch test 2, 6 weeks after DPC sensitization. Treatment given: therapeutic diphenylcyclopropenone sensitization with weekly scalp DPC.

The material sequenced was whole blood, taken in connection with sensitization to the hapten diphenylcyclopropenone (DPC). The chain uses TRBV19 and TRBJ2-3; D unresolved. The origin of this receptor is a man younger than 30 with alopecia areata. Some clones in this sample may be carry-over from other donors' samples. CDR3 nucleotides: TGTGCCAGTAGTATTTCGGAGCAAGGAAGCACGCAGTATTTT. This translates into CASSISEQGSTQYF.